What follows are 23 T cell receptor beta chains derived from one specimen sequenced in a study of glioma-infiltrating T cells after dendritic cell vaccination. Produced via immunoSEQ multiplex PCR; TCRdb's table is partial and in-frame only. The sample lists roughly 87,000 clones, over 80% occurring once. The time point was: after dendritic cell vaccination, including at tumor progression/relapse. The sample consisted of blood, taken after dendritic cell vaccination. The receptors derive from a human donor with glioblastoma.

This sequence joins TRBV7-2 and TRBJ2-7; TRBD1 matches 8 bases. The V gene's germline CDR1 is SGHTA and CDR2 FQGNSA. This CDR3 is 15 amino acids long. V gave up 5 bases and J gave up 2 bases; unmatched junction bases: 8. The CDR3 DNA sequence: TGTGCCAGCAGCAGCGCCGGGACAGGACCCTACGAGCAGTACTTC. Translated, it gives CASSSAGTGPYEQYF.

The rearrangement joins TRBV5-4 to TRBJ2-7; possible D gene TRBD2, 7 bases. Trimming stripped 4 bases from V and 3 bases from J, with 17 bases between. Looked up from germline, CDR1 is SGHNT and CDR2 is YYREEE (reference sequence). The CDR3 is 15 amino acids. The CDR3 bases are TGTGCCAGCAGCCCCCGAAGGGGGGGGAGCTACGAGCAGTACTTC. Translated, it gives CASSPRRGGSYEQYF.

The J gene is TRBJ2-1, the V gene TRBV7-6; 16 bases line up with TRBD2. The junction had 4 bases not matched to a gene; V was cut back by 5 bases and J by 6 bases. CDR3 length: 16 amino acids. CDR1 and CDR2 from the germline V gene are SGHVS and FNYEAQ. The CDR3 loop reads CASSPGLAGGPNEQFF. The CDR3, as DNA: TGTGCCAGCAGCCCGGGACTAGCGGGGGGGCCCAATGAGCAGTTCTTC.

The V call is TRBV5-6, the J call TRBJ2-6; 10 bases align to TRBD1. The V segment lost 0 bases and the J segment 2 bases; nucleotides outside the gene matches: 5. Looked up from germline, CDR1 is SGHDT and CDR2 is YYEEEE. This CDR3 is built from 18 residues. In DNA, the CDR3 is TGTGCCAGCAGCTTGGGCGGACAGGGGGAAACTGGGGCCAACGTCCTGACTTTC. Translated, it gives CASSLGGQGETGANVLTF.

V and J are TRBV2 and TRBJ1-6, with D uncertain. The germline gives CDR1 SNHLY, CDR2 FYNNEI. V was trimmed by 4 bases and J by 7 bases, leaving 5 bases between them. This CDR3 spans 12 amino acids. The CDR3 region is CASSVRNSPLHF. DNA of the CDR3: TGTGCCAGCAGTGTTCGGAATTCACCCCTCCACTTT.

The chain has TRBV30 and TRBJ1-1; 7 bases map to TRBD1. In germline, CDR1 is GTSNPN, CDR2 SVGIG (reference sequence). V lost 2 bases, J lost 2 bases, and 5 bases stayed unmatched. The length of the CDR3 is 14 residues. CDR3 sequence: CAWSIQGLNTEAFF. The DNA for the CDR3 is TGTGCCTGGAGTATACAGGGGCTTAACACTGAAGCTTTCTTT.

The chain is built from TRBV2 and TRBJ2-7, with 9 bases lining up with TRBD1. The trim removed 8 bases at V and 6 bases at J, leaving 11 bases unmatched. The CDR3 spans 14 residues. Germline CDR1 is SNHLY and CDR2 is FYNNEI. The CDR3 here is CASLLGDREGEQYF. The CDR3 DNA is TGTGCCAGCCTCCTAGGGGACAGGGAAGGCGAGCAGTACTTC.

The chain joins TRBV7-3 to TRBJ2-1; D possibly corresponds to TRBD2 (6 bases). Trimming pared 5 bases from V and 10 bases from J, leaving 27 bases between. CDR3 length equals 17 residues. Germline V lookup: CDR1 SGHTA, CDR2 FQGTGA. CDR3 in DNA: TGTGCCAGCAGCCCCAAATCCGCGCAGGGAGGATGGAAAGAGCAGTTCTTC. Translating gives CASSPKSAQGGWKEQFF.

The J gene is TRBJ2-2, the V gene TRBV9; 11 positions agree with TRBD2. Per the germline V gene, CDR1 is SGDLS and CDR2 is YYNGEE. V gave up 3 bases and J gave up 4 bases; unmatched junction bases: 2. The CDR3 has 15 amino acids. For the CDR3, the DNA is TGTGCCAGCAGCGGACTAGCGGGGACCACCGGGGAGCTGTTTTTT. It translates to CASSGLAGTTGELFF.

This clone has a handful of counts. The chain is built from TRBV18 and TRBJ2-7, with no clear D. This CDR3 region has 11 residues. Per germline, CDR1 KGHSH and CDR2 LQKENI. Trimming left V 3 bases short and J 4 bases short, with 4 bases between. This CDR3 is CASSPGYEQYF. The DNA for the CDR3 is TGTGCCAGCTCACCCGGTTACGAGCAGTACTTC.

The chain joins TRBV7-2 to TRBJ2-4, with a possible D match to TRBD2 (5 bases). The V gene lost 3 bases and the J gene lost 8 bases, with 11 bases spanning the gap. The CDR3 covers 13 residues. Germline V gene lookup returns CDR1 SGHTA and CDR2 FQGNSA. The CDR3 loop is CASSFQLEDIQYF. The CDR3 nucleotides are TGTGCCAGCAGCTTTCAGCTGGAGGACATTCAGTACTTC.

The table lists this clone with a count of one. V and J are TRBV19 and TRBJ1-1, with TRBD1 matching over 7 bases. V lost 7 bases and J lost 1; bases outside the gene matches: 6. Germline CDR1 reads LNHDA; CDR2 reads SQIVND (reference sequence). The CDR3 sequence is 14 residues long. This CDR3 is CASIRQGSNTEAFF. In DNA, the CDR3 is TGTGCCAGTATCCGACAGGGCTCGAACACTGAAGCTTTCTTT.

The chain employs TRBV18 and TRBJ1-6, with D possibly matching TRBD1 (5 bases). CDR1 KGHSH and CDR2 LQKENI come from the germline V gene. The CDR3 contains 15 residues. V was cut by 5 bases and J by 8 bases, with 16 bases left in between. In nucleotides, the CDR3 is TGTGCCAGCTCATCTACAGGAGGGGTGGATTCACCCCTCCACTTT. Its protein product is CASSSTGGVDSPLHF. Based on the CDR3 plus reference TRBV18 and TRBJ1-6, the full variable domain is NAGVMQNPRHLVRRRGQEARLRCSPMKGHSHVYWYRQLPEEGLKFMVYLQKENIIDESGMPKERFSAEFPKEGPSILRIQQVVRGDSAAYFCASSSTGGVDSPLHFGNGTRLTVT.

The chain joins TRBV27 to TRBJ2-5, with 11 bases lining up with TRBD2. J lost 1 base, V lost 6 bases, and 7 bases had no gene match. This CDR3 is built from 16 residues. From germline, CDR1 is MNHEY and CDR2 SMNVEV (reference sequence). The CDR3, as DNA: TGTGCCAGCAGCCCCCTAGGACTAGCGGGCCAAGAGACCCAGTACTTC. Translating gives CASSPLGLAGQETQYF.

The chain couples TRBV7-2 to TRBJ2-7; D is perhaps TRBD2 (6 bases). The V end was cut by 1 base, the J end by 3 bases, with 22 bases between. The CDR3 extends over 18 amino acids. In germline, CDR1 is SGHTA, CDR2 FQGNSA. CDR3 nucleotide sequence: TGTGCCAGCAGCTTAGGTGGAGGGACGAGACTGAACTTCTACGAGCAGTACTTC. Amino acid sequence: CASSLGGGTRLNFYEQYF.

This chain uses TRBV2 with TRBJ1-5; TRBD1 matches at 8 bases. The CDR3 is made up of 13 amino acids. Germline V lookup: CDR1 SNHLY, CDR2 FYNNEI. The trim removed 7 bases at V and 5 bases at J, leaving 4 bases unmatched. The CDR3 DNA sequence: TGTGCCAGCACTCAGGGACAGGATCAGCCCCAGCATTTT. Translated: CASTQGQDQPQHF.

The chain recombines TRBV7-2 with TRBJ1-1, with 7 bases matching TRBD1. The CDR3 is made up of 13 amino acids. Germline V gives CDR1 SGHTA, CDR2 FQGNSA. V lost 5 bases to trimming and J lost 11 bases; unmatched junction nucleotides: 11. CDR3 amino acids: CASSPGQPSGAFF. As DNA, the CDR3 is TGTGCCAGCAGCCCGGGACAGCCGTCGGGGGCTTTCTTT. Full variable domain (missing parts from reference TRBV7-2 and TRBJ1-1): GAGVSQSPSNKVTEKGKDVELRCDPISGHTALYWYRQSLGQGLEFLIYFQGNSAPDKSGLPSDRFSAERTGGSVSTLTIQRTQQEDSAVYLCASSPGQPSGAFFGQGTRLTVV.

The CDR3 nucleotides are TGTGCCAGCACTCAGGACAGGGTTGGCAATCAGCCCCAGCATTTT. Protein product: CASTQDRVGNQPQHF. This chain uses TRBV2 with TRBJ1-5, with 8 bases aligning to TRBD1. CDR1 is SNHLY and CDR2 is FYNNEI in the germline V gene. The CDR3 totals 15 residues. The ends lost 7 bases at V and 2 bases at J; junction bases unmatched: 7.

The table lists this clone with a few counts. The CDR3 region is CASSYPVSTEAFF. CDR3 DNA: TGTGCCAGCAGTTACCCCGTGAGTACTGAAGCTTTCTTT. This sequence joins TRBV6-6 and TRBJ1-1; D unresolved. The germline V gene encodes CDR1 MNHNY and CDR2 SVGAGI (reference sequence). The CDR3 is made up of 13 amino acids. V was clipped by 2 bases and J by 5 bases, with 9 bases between them.

V is TRBV7-2 and J is TRBJ1-1, with a weak D call TRBD1 (5 bases). Per the germline V gene, CDR1 is SGHTA and CDR2 is FQGNSA. Trimming shortened V by 3 bases and J by 5 bases, and 19 bases separated the two germline ends. This CDR3 has 16 amino acids. CDR3 coding DNA: TGTGCCAGCAGCTTGTATACTACGGGCGGGGGGACTGAAGCTTTCTTT. It yields the protein CASSLYTTGGGTEAFF.

The genes are TRBV9 and TRBJ2-2; D is undetermined. The germline gives CDR1 SGDLS, CDR2 YYNGEE. There are 15 residues in the CDR3. Trimming pared 0 bases from V and 3 bases from J, leaving 9 bases between. The CDR3 sequence is CASSVDPLDTGELFF. DNA of the CDR3: TGTGCCAGCAGCGTAGACCCCCTAGACACCGGGGAGCTGTTTTTT.

This chain uses TRBV5-1 with TRBJ2-5; 12 bases match TRBD2. The CDR3 contains 17 residues. The V and J ends lost 2 bases and 2 bases, in that order; junction bases with no gene match: 7. The germline CDR1 and CDR2 sequences are SGHRS and YFSETQ. This CDR3 is CASSFPLAGGLQETQYF. DNA for the CDR3: TGCGCCAGCAGCTTTCCGCTAGCGGGGGGGCTACAAGAGACCCAGTACTTC.

The J gene is TRBJ1-1, the V gene TRBV29-1; the D gene is possibly TRBD1 (6 bases). Germline CDR1 reads SQVTM; CDR2 reads ANQGSEA. CDR3 size: 13 residues. Trimming left V 7 bases short and J 5 bases short, with 17 bases between. The CDR3 region is CSAPWGRGTEAFF. The CDR3, as DNA: TGCAGCGCGCCCTGGGGGCGGGGGACTGAAGCTTTCTTT.